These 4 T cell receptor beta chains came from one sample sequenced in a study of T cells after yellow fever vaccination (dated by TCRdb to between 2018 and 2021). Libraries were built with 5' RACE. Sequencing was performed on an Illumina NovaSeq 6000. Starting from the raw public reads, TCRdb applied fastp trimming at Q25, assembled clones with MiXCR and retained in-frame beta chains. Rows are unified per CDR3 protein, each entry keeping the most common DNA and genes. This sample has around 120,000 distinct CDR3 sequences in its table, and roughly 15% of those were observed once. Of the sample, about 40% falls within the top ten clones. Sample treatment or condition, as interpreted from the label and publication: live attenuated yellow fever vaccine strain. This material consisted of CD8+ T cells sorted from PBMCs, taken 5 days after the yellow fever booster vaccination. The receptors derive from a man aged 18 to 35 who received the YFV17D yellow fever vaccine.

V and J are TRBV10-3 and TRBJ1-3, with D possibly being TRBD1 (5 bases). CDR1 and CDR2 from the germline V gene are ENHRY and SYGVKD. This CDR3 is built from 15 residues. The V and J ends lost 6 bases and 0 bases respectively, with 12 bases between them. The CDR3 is CAISAGQASGNTIYF. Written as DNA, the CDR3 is TGTGCCATCAGCGCAGGGCAAGCCTCTGGAAACACCATATATTTT.

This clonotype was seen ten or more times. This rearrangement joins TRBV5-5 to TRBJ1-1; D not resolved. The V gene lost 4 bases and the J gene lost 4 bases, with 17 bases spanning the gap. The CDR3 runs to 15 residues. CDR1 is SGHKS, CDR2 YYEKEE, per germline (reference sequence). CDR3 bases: TGTGCCAGCAGCCCTGGCCCTCCGGGTGGCACTGAAGCTTTCTTT. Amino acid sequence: CASSPGPPGGTEAFF.

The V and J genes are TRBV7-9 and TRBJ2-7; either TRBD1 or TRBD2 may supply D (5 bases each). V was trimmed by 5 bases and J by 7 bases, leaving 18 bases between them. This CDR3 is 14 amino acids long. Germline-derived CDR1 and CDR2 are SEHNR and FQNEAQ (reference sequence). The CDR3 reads CASSAWDRVREQYF. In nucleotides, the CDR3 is TGTGCCAGCAGCGCGTGGGACCGGGTGAGGGAGCAGTACTTC.

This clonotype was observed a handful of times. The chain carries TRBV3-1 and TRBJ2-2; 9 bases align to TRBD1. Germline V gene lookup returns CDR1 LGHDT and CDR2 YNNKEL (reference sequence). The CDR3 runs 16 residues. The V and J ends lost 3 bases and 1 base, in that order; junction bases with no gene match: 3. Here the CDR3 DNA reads TGTGCCAGCAGCCACAGGACAGGGGTGAACACCGGGGAGCTGTTTTTT. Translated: CASSHRTGVNTGELFF. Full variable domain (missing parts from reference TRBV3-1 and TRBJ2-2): DTAVSQTPKYLVTQMGNDKSIKCEQNLGHDTMYWYKQDSKKFLKIMFSYNNKELIINETVPNRFSPKSPDKAHLNLHINSLELGDSAVYFCASSHRTGVNTGELFFGEGSRLTVL.